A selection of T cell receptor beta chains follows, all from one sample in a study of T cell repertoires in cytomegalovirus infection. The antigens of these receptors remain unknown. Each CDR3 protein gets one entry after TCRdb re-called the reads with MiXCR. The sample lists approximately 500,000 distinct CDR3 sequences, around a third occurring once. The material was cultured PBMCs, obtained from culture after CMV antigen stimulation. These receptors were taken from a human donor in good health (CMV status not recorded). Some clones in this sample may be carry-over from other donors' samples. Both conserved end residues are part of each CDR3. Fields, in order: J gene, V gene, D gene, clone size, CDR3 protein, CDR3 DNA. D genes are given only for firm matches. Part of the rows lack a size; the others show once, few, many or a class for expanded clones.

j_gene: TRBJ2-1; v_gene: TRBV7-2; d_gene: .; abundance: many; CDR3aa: CASNRGGRGSNEQFF; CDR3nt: TGTGCCAGCAATAGGGGGGGCAGGGGGAGCAATGAGCAGTTCTTC
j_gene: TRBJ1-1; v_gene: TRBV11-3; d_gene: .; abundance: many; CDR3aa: CASSPTGVNTEAFF; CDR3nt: TGTGCCAGCAGCCCCACGGGAGTGAACACTGAAGCTTTCTTT
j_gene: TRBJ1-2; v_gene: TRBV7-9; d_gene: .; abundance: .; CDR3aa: CAPSPAFGYGYTF; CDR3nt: TGTGCGCCTTCTCCCGCGTTTGGCTATGGCTACACCTTC
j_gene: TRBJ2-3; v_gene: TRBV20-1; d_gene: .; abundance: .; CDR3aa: CSARVEGRSTDTQYF; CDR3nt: TGCAGTGCTAGAGTTGAAGGGAGAAGCACAGATACGCAGTATTTT
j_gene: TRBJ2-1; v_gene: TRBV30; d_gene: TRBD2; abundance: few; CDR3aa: CAWSVLAAGEQFF; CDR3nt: TGTGCCTGGAGTGTACTAGCGGCTGGTGAGCAGTTCTTC
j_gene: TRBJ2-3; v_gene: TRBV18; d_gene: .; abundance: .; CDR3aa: CASSPPQADTQYF; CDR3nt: TGTGCCAGCTCACCACCGCAGGCGGATACGCAGTATTTT
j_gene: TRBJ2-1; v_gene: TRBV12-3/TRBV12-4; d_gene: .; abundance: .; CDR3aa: CASSFPLGGEGYNEQFF; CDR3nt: TGTGCCAGCAGCTTCCCCCTGGGGGGAGAAGGATACAATGAGCAGTTCTTC
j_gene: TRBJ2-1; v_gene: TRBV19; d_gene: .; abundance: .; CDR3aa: CASRGTRETYNEQFF; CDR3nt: TGTGCCAGTAGAGGTACGAGGGAGACCTACAATGAGCAGTTCTTC
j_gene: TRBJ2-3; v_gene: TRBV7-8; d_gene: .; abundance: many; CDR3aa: CASSQFSSAGTDTQYF; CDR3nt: TGTGCCAGCAGCCAATTTTCTAGCGCGGGCACAGATACGCAGTATTTT
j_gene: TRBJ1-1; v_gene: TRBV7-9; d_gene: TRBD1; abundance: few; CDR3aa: CASSQLWGQGDTEAFF; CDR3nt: TGTGCCAGCAGCCAACTATGGGGACAGGGGGACACTGAAGCTTTCTTT
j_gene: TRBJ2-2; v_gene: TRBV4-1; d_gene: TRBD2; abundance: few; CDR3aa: CASNYRLAENTGELFF; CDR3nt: TGCGCCAGCAACTATAGACTAGCAGAGAACACCGGGGAGCTGTTTTTT
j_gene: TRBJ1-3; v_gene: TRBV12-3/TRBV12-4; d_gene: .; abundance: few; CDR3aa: CASSFERVFRNTIYF; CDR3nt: TGTGCCAGCAGTTTCGAGAGGGTGTTTAGAAACACCATATATTTT
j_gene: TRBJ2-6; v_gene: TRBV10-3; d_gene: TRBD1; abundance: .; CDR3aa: CAISGTGATNVLTF; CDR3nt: TGTGCCATCAGTGGGACAGGGGCAACCAACGTCCTGACTTTC
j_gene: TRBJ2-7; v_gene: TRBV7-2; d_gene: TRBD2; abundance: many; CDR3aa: CASSLAGLAGGSYEQYF; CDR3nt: TGTGCCAGCAGCTTAGCGGGACTAGCGGGAGGATCCTACGAGCAGTACTTC
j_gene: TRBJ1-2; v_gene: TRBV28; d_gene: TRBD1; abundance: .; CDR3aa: CASSGTANGYTF; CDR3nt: TGTGCCAGCAGTGGGACAGCCAATGGCTACACCTTC
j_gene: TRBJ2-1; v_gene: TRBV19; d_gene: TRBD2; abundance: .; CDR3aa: CASSTSGGAYNEQFF; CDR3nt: TGTGCCAGTAGCACTAGCGGGGGTGCCTACAATGAGCAGTTCTTC
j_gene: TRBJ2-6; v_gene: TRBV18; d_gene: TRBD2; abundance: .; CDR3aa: CASSEVGLAGAGANVLTF; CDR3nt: TGTGCCAGCTCAGAGGTAGGACTAGCGGGAGCTGGGGCCAACGTCCTGACTTTC
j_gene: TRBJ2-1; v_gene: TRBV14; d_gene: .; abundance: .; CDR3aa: CASSRTGTRAKSEQFF; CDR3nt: TGTGCCAGCAGCCGGACCGGGACTCGGGCTAAGAGTGAGCAGTTCTTC
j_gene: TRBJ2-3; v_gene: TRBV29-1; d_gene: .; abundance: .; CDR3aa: CSVRRSSTDTQYF; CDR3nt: TGCAGCGTTCGGCGGAGCAGCACAGATACGCAGTATTTT
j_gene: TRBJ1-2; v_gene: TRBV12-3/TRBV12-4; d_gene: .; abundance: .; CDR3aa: CASSIRTSAGYTF; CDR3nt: TGTGCCAGCAGTATCCGGACTTCTGCTGGCTACACCTTC
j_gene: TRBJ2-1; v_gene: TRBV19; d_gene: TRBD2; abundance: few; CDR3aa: CASRRTSGSRDEQFF; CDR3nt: TGTGCCAGTAGGCGGACTAGCGGGAGTCGAGATGAGCAGTTCTTC
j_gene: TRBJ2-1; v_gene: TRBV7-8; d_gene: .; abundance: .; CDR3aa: CASSLVAGASYNEQFF; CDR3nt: TGTGCCAGCAGCTTGGTTGCGGGCGCCTCCTACAATGAGCAGTTCTTC
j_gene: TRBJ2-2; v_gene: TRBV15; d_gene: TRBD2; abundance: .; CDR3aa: CATSRGLAGVRTGELFF; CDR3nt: TGTGCCACCAGCCGGGGACTAGCGGGAGTTCGGACCGGGGAGCTGTTTTTT
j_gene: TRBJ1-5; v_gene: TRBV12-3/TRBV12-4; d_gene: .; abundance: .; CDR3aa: CASSSQGLQPQHF; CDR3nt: TGTGCCAGCAGTTCTCAGGGGTTGCAGCCCCAGCATTTT
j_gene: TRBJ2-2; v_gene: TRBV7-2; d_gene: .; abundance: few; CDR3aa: CASSLYRFDTGELFF; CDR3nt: TGTGCCAGCAGCTTATATAGATTCGACACCGGGGAGCTGTTTTTT
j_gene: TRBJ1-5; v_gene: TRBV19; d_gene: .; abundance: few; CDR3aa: CASSLGLTPFQPQHF; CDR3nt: TGTGCCAGTAGTTTGGGTCTCACCCCCTTTCAGCCCCAGCATTTT
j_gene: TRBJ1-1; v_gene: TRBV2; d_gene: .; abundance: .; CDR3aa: CASSEAEAFF; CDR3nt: TGTGCCAGCAGTGAGGCTGAAGCTTTCTTT
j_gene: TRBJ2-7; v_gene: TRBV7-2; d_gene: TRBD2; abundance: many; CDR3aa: CASSLVLAGGPHEQYF; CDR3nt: TGTGCCAGCAGCTTAGTCCTAGCGGGAGGGCCCCACGAGCAGTACTTC
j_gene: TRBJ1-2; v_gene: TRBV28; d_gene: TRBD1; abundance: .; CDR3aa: CASSWGTDYGYTF; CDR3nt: TGTGCCAGCAGTTGGGGGACAGACTATGGCTACACCTTC
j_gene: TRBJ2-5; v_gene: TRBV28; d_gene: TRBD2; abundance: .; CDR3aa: CASSAISGRGETQYF; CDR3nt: TGTGCCAGCAGTGCCATTAGCGGGAGAGGAGAGACCCAGTACTTC
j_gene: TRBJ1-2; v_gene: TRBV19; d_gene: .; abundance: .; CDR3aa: CASSADSYYGYTF; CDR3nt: TGTGCCAGTAGTGCGGACAGCTACTATGGCTACACCTTC
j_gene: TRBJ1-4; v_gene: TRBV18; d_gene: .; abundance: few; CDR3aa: CASSHNSQRDEKLFF; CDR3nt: TGTGCCAGCTCACATAACAGTCAACGAGATGAAAAACTGTTTTTT
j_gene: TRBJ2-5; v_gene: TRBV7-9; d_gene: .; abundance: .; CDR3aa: CASSPGHEETQYF; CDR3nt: TGTGCCAGCAGCCCGGGCCATGAGGAGACCCAGTACTTC
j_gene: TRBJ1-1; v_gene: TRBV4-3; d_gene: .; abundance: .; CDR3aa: CASSQDPDTEAFF; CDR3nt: TGCGCCAGCAGCCAAGATCCAGACACTGAAGCTTTCTTT
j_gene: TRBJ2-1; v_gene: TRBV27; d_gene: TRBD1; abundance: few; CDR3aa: CASSLIGPRTNRGPGNEQFF; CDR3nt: TGTGCCAGCAGTTTAATTGGGCCTAGGACGAACAGGGGGCCCGGGAATGAGCAGTTCTTC
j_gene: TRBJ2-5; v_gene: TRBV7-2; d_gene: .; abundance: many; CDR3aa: CASSLWDGLQETQYF; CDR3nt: TGTGCCAGCAGCTTATGGGACGGGTTACAAGAGACCCAGTACTTC
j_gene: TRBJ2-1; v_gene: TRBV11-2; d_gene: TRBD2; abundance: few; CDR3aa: CASSYASGSINEQFF; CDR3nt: TGTGCCAGCAGCTACGCTAGCGGGAGTATAAATGAGCAGTTCTTC
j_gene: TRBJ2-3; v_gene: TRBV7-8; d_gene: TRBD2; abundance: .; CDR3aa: CASSLAWVAGWDTQYF; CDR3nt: TGTGCCAGCAGCTTAGCCTGGGTAGCGGGGTGGGATACGCAGTATTTT
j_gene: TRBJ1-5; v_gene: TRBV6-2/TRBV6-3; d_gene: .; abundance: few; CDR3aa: CASSMPRGTTSNQPQHF; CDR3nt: TGTGCCAGCAGTATGCCGCGAGGGACCACAAGCAATCAGCCCCAGCATTTT
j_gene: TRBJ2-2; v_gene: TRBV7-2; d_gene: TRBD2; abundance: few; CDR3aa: CASSFSGSTGELFF; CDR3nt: TGTGCCAGCAGCTTTAGCGGGAGCACCGGGGAGCTGTTTTTT
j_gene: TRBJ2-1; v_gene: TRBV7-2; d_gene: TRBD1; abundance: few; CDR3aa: CASSLEGQGLNEQFF; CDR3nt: TGTGCCAGCAGCTTAGAAGGACAGGGGCTAAATGAGCAGTTCTTC
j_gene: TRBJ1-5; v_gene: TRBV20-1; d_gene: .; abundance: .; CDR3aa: CSARAGGTGSNQPQHF; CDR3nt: TGCAGTGCTAGAGCCGGAGGAACAGGGAGCAATCAGCCCCAGCATTTT
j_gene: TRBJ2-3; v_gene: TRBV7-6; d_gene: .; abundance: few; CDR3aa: CASSRTESLDTQYF; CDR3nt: TGTGCCAGCAGCAGAACAGAATCCCTAGATACGCAGTATTTT
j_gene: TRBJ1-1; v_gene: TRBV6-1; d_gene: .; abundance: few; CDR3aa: CASRWSGRDTEAFF; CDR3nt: TGTGCCAGCAGGTGGTCAGGCCGGGACACTGAAGCTTTCTTT
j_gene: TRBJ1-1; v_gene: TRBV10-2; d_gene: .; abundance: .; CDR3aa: CASSVDFGPNTEAFF; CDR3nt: TGCGCCAGCAGTGTAGATTTCGGACCGAACACTGAAGCTTTCTTT
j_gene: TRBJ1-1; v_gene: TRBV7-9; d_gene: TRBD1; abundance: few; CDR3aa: CASSNTGAVEAFF; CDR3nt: TGTGCCAGCAGCAACACAGGGGCTGTTGAAGCTTTCTTT
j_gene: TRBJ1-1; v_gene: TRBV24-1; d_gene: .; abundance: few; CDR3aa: CATSELDSGPEAFF; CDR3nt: TGTGCCACCAGTGAGCTGGACTCTGGCCCTGAAGCTTTCTTT
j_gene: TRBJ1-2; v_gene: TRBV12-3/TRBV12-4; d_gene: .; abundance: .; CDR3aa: CATATGRRVYGYTF; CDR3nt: TGTGCCACCGCAACAGGGCGGCGTGTCTATGGCTACACCTTC